The clone carrying this T cell receptor (beta chain) was detected only a few times. What it binds is unknown. RNA extraction and reverse transcription yielded cDNA as sequencing template. Generated by immunoSEQ multiplex PCR, the TCRdb table keeps only in-frame clones and is missing some. The table has about 120,000 clones, roughly two fifths seen once; the top ten hold approximately 3.3%. Obtained from alopecia areata patients were lesional scalp punch biopsies along with peripheral blood. This specimen belongs to a study of CD8+ T cells in alopecia areata. About the study: Oral tofacitinib, 5 to 10 mg twice daily, was given in an open-label trial. After 6 to 18 months of tofacitinib, follow-up continued 6 months off drug. Study conclusions and caveats: Shared TCR sequences were less clear between patients than in mice, possibly partly from HLA diversity.

Losses at the gene ends were 5 bases for V and 3 bases for J; bases not matched to a gene: 7. Per germline, CDR1 KGHSH and CDR2 LQKENI. This CDR3 contains 15 residues. The receptor was isolated from a human donor with alopecia areata. The sample consisted of CD4+ T cells sorted from blood. The chain uses TRBV18 and TRBJ2-4, with 7 bases lining up with TRBD1. The CDR3 here is CASSTRQGNKNIQYF. CDR3 nucleotide sequence: TGTGCCAGCTCAACGCGACAGGGAAACAAAAACATTCAGTACTTC.